Below are 18 T cell receptor beta chains sequenced from a single sample in a study of cytomegalovirus exposure and HLA in healthy donors. A multiplex PCR was run with 60 Vbeta primers and 13 Jbeta primers. Method: immunoSEQ multiplex PCR; TCRdb's copy keeps in-frame clones and lacks some. The table has approximately 170,000 clones, 81% seen once. The sample comprised PBMCs. The receptor source for this set is a man aged 45-65 years in good health and CMV-seropositive.

The chain employs TRBV7-3 and TRBJ2-6; D may be TRBD1 (6 bases). This CDR3 spans 15 amino acids. Trimming took 5 bases from V and 2 from J, leaving 10 bases between them. From germline, CDR1 is SGHTA and CDR2 FQGTGA. The DNA of the CDR3 is TGTGCCAGCAGCCTACAGGGAGCTGGGGCCAACGTCCTGACTTTC. Its protein product is CASSLQGAGANVLTF.

The chain couples TRBV7-6 to TRBJ2-1, with TRBD2 as a possible D gene (6 bases). Germline values: CDR1 SGHVS, CDR2 FNYEAQ. The CDR3 loop spans 15 amino acids. The ends were cut back, 1 base at V and 8 bases at J, with 15 bases in the middle. The CDR3 region has the DNA TGTGCCAGCAGCTTAGAGTGGCGGGACGTTGATGAGCAGTTCTTC. Translation gives CASSLEWRDVDEQFF.

This chain links TRBV9 with TRBJ2-1; TRBD2 matches 10 bases. Per germline, CDR1 SGDLS and CDR2 YYNGEE. V gave up 0 bases and J gave up 5 bases; unmatched junction bases: 5. CDR3 length: 16 residues. The CDR3 DNA follows: TGTGCCAGCAGCGTAGGGAGCGGGAGGGCTAACAATGAGCAGTTCTTC. It yields the protein CASSVGSGRANNEQFF.

V is TRBV2 and J is TRBJ2-7; 9 bases map to TRBD1. This CDR3 is 16 amino acids long. Germline V gives CDR1 SNHLY, CDR2 FYNNEI. Trimming at V came to 4 bases and at J to 1 base, leaving 8 bases not matched to a gene. This CDR3 is CASSGRSGTGSYEQYF. The CDR3 DNA sequence: TGTGCCAGCAGTGGCCGGTCCGGGACAGGGTCCTACGAGCAGTACTTC.

The rearrangement uses TRBV6-5 and TRBJ2-5; D ambiguous. Germline CDR1 and CDR2: MNHEY and SVGAGI. V dropped 4 bases and J dropped 5 bases, with 14 bases sitting between them. The CDR3 is 14 amino acids. The CDR3 protein is CASSSQLFVETQYF. CDR3 coding DNA: TGTGCCAGCAGTTCCCAACTTTTCGTTGAGACCCAGTACTTC.

The rearrangement uses TRBV30 and TRBJ1-6; 7 nucleotides align to TRBD1. The CDR3 consists of 13 residues. J gave up 5 bases and V 3 bases, and 1 base lay outside the gene matches. The V gene's germline CDR1 is GTSNPN and CDR2 SVGIG (reference sequence). CDR3 in amino acids: CAWRGQNNSPLHF. CDR3 nucleotides: TGTGCCTGGAGGGGACAGAATAATTCACCCCTCCACTTT. The entire variable domain, with the rest obtained from reference TRBV30 and TRBJ1-6, is as follows: SQTIHQWPATLVQPVGSPLSLECTVEGTSNPNLYWYRQAAGRGLQLLFYSVGIGQISSEVPQNLSASRPQDRQFILSSKKLLLSDSGFYLCAWRGQNNSPLHFGNGTRLTVT.

This chain connects TRBV4-2 to TRBJ2-1, with 10 bases aligning to TRBD1. Trimming took 0 bases from V and 4 from J; bases not matched to a gene: 6. The CDR3 is 17 residues long. Germline loops: CDR1 LGHNA, CDR2 YNFKEQ. Here the CDR3 DNA reads TGTGCCAGCAGCCAAGAAAGGAGACAGGGGGCTTACAATGAGCAGTTCTTC. Translation gives CASSQERRQGAYNEQFF.

The sample holds one count of this clone. The chain carries TRBV28 and TRBJ2-4; a weak D match, TRBD2 (6 bases). Germline assignment: CDR1 MDHEN and CDR2 SYDVKM. The CDR3 runs to 14 residues. V lost 5 bases to trimming and J lost 4 bases, with 12 bases between them. The CDR3 bases are TGTGCCAGCAGTGGCACTGGGGGGAAAAACATTCAGTACTTC. Translated: CASSGTGGKNIQYF.

The chain combines TRBV2 with TRBJ1-5; TRBD1 matches at 10 bases. CDR3 size: 16 residues. Losses at the gene ends were 4 bases for V and 7 bases for J; bases not matched to a gene: 10. Germline assignment: CDR1 SNHLY and CDR2 FYNNEI. The CDR3 sequence is CASSVGTGVGGQPQHF. The CDR3 bases are TGTGCCAGCAGTGTTGGGACAGGGGTCGGAGGGCAGCCCCAGCATTTT.

The V and J genes are TRBV2 and TRBJ2-3; D not certain. CDR1 is SNHLY, CDR2 FYNNEI, per germline. The CDR3 covers 13 residues. The V and J ends lost 4 bases and 1 base respectively, with 6 bases between them. Written as DNA, the CDR3 is TGTGCCAGCAGTGTACTCGGCACAGATACGCAGTATTTT. Its translation: CASSVLGTDTQYF.

This clone was seen only a few times. The chain links TRBV6-5 to TRBJ1-2, with 8 nucleotides matching TRBD1. After removal of 6 bases from V and 3 bases from J, the junction contained 0 bases not matched to a gene. The CDR3 is 12 residues long. Germline loops: CDR1 MNHEY, CDR2 SVGAGI. The CDR3 DNA is TGTGCCAGCAGGACAGGGGACTATGGCTACACCTTC. Its translation: CASRTGDYGYTF.

The rearrangement joins TRBV28 to TRBJ2-3; TRBD2 matches 10 bases. Per germline, CDR1 MDHEN and CDR2 SYDVKM. The CDR3 totals 14 residues. With 6 bases clipped from V and 5 bases from J, the junction kept 5 bases outside the gene matches. The DNA for the CDR3 is TGTGCCAGCAGACTAGCGGGGACCGGAGATACGCAGTATTTT. Translating it yields CASRLAGTGDTQYF.

This sequence joins TRBV10-1 and TRBJ2-3; 10 bases fit TRBD2. J lost 1 base, V lost 0 bases, and 1 base had no gene match. In germline, CDR1 is WNHNN, CDR2 SYGVQD (reference sequence). The CDR3 length is 16 residues. DNA of the CDR3: TGCGCCAGCAGTGAGTCGACTAGCGGGCGCACAGATACGCAGTATTTT. Translation: CASSESTSGRTDTQYF.

This clone came up once. The chain is built from TRBV4-1 and TRBJ2-1; TRBD1 matches at 8 bases. Germline CDR1 is MGHRA and CDR2 is YSYEKL. The CDR3 runs to 16 residues. The V gene end was trimmed by 1 base and the J gene end by 3 bases; junction bases not matched to a gene: 5. CDR3 DNA sequence: TGCGCCAGCAGCCAAGGGACAGGGATAAGCTACAATGAGCAGTTCTTC. Translated, it gives CASSQGTGISYNEQFF.

The chain employs TRBV6-5 and TRBJ1-2; D possibly corresponds to TRBD1 (6 bases). V lost 4 bases, J lost 2 bases, and 11 bases lay in between. Germline CDR1 and CDR2: MNHEY and SVGAGI. This CDR3 has 14 residues. CDR3 amino acids: CASSLGRGNYGYTF. DNA for the CDR3: TGTGCCAGCAGTTTGGGCAGGGGAAACTATGGCTACACCTTC.

V and J are TRBV15 and TRBJ2-3; D is possibly TRBD1 (6 bases). The germline gives CDR1 LNHNV, CDR2 YYDKDF (reference sequence). V gave up 5 bases and J gave up 4 bases, with 13 bases separating them. The CDR3 is 14 residues long. The CDR3 nucleotides read TGTGCCACCAGCTCCAACAGGGTCGCAGATACGCAGTATTTT. As protein: CATSSNRVADTQYF. Using reference TRBV15 and TRBJ2-3 for the parts outside the CDR3, the full variable domain is DAMVIQNPRYQVTQFGKPVTLSCSQTLNHNVMYWYQQKSSQAPKLLFHYYDKDFNNEADTPDNFQSRRPNTSFCFLDIRSPGLGDTAMYLCATSSNRVADTQYFGPGTRLTVL.

The V gene is TRBV7-2, the J gene TRBJ2-7, with 11 bases aligning to TRBD2. With 3 bases clipped from V and 3 bases from J, the junction kept 1 base outside the gene matches. This CDR3 has 14 residues. Germline V gene data show CDR1 as SGHTA and CDR2 as FQGNSA. CDR3: CASSLTSGVYEQYF. Written as DNA, the CDR3 is TGTGCCAGCAGCTTGACTAGCGGGGTCTACGAGCAGTACTTC.

This clone appeared once. The V gene is TRBV4-2, the J gene TRBJ2-5; D possibly corresponds to TRBD2 (5 bases). V lost 0 bases and J lost 7, with 12 bases in between. The length of the CDR3 is 14 residues. CDR1 LGHNA and CDR2 YNFKEQ come from the germline V gene. This CDR3 is CASSQDPTEGTQYF. CDR3 bases: TGTGCCAGCAGCCAAGATCCTACAGAGGGGACCCAGTACTTC.